Given below is one T cell receptor beta chain in context. Germline V lookup: CDR1 MRHNA, CDR2 SNTAGT. The V gene end was trimmed by 3 bases and the J gene end by 3 bases; junction bases not matched to a gene: 3. The CDR3 has 14 amino acids. This entry is derived from a study of blood T cell repertoires in COVID-19. Background on the study: T cells, B-cell-depleted T cells, or PBMCs supplied cDNA or gDNA.

TCRdb's table, derived via immunoSEQ multiplex PCR, lists solely in-frame clones and lacks some. The sample includes about 180,000 clones, approximately 90% seen only once; the top ten take approximately 2%. Specimen: peripheral blood. This TCR was recovered from a young man who had recovered from COVID-19. The chain uses TRBV6-4 and TRBJ2-3; 7 bases align to TRBD2. The CDR3 sequence is CASSEAGWTDTQYF. The CDR3 DNA sequence: TGTGCCAGCAGTGAAGCGGGGTGGACAGATACGCAGTATTTT.